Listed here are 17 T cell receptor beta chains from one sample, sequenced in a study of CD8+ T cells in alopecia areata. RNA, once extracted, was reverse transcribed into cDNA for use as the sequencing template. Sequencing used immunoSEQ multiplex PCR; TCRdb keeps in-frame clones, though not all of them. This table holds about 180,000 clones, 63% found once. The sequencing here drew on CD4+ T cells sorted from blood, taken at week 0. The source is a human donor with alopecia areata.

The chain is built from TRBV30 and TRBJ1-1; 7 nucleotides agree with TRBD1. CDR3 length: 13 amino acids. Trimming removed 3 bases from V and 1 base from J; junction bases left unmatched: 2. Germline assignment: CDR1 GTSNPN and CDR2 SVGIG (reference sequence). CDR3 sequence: CAWRRDRNTEAFF. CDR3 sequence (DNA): TGTGCCTGGAGGAGGGACAGGAACACTGAAGCTTTCTTT.

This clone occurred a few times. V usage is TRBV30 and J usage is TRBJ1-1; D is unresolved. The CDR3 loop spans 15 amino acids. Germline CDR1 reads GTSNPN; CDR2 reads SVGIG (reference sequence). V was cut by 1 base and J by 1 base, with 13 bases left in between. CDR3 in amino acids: CAWSGIQFSNTEAFF. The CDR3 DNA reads TGTGCCTGGAGTGGTATACAGTTTTCGAACACTGAAGCTTTCTTT.

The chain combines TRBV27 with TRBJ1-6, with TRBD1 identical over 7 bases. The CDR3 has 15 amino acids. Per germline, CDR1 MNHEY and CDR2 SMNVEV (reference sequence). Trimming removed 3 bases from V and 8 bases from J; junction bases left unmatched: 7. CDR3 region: CASSFLGTADSPLHF. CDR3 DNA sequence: TGTGCCAGCAGTTTCCTCGGGACAGCAGATTCACCCCTCCACTTT.

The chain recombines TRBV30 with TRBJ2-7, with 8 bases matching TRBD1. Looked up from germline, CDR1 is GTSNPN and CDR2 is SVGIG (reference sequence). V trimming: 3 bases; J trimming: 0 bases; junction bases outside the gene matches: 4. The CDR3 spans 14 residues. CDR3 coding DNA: TGTGCCTGGAGCGGACAGGGAAGCTCCTACGAGCAGTACTTC. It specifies CAWSGQGSSYEQYF.

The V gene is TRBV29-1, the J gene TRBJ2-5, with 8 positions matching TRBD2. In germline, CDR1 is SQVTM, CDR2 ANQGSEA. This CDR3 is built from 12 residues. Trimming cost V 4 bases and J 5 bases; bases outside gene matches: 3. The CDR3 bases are TGCAGCGTTGCGGGGGGGCAGGAGACCCAGTACTTC. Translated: CSVAGGQETQYF.

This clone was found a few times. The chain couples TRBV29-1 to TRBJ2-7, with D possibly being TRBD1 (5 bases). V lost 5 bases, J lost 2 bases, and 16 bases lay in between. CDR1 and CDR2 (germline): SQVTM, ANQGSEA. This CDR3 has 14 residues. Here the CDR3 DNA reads TGCAGCGTTACAAGGGGCGGTGGCCCCTACGAGCAGTACTTC. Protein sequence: CSVTRGGGPYEQYF.

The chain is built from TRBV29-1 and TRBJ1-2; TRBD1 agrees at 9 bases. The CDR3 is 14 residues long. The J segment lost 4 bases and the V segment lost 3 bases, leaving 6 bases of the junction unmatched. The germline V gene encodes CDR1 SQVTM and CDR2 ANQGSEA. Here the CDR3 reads CSVDELGQGYGYTF. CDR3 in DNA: TGCAGCGTTGATGAACTGGGACAGGGCTATGGCTACACCTTC.

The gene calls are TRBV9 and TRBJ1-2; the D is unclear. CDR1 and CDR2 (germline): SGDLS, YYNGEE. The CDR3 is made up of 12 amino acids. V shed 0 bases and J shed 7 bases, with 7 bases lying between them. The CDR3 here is CASSVETAGYTF. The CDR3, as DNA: TGTGCCAGCAGCGTAGAAACAGCTGGCTACACCTTC. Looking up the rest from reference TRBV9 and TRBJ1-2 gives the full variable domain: DSGVTQTPKHLITATGQRVTLRCSPRSGDLSVYWYQQSLDQGLQFLIQYYNGEERAKGNILERFSAQQFPDLHSELNLSSLELGDSALYFCASSVETAGYTFGSGTRLTVV.

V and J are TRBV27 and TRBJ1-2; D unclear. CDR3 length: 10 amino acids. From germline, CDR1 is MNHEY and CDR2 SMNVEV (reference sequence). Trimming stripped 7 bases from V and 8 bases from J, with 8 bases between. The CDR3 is CASTRRGYTF. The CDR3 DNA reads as TGTGCCAGCACTAGGCGGGGCTACACCTTC.

CDR3 coding DNA: TGTGCCACCTCGGGGAAGGGGGACACCGGGGAGCTGTTTTTT. Translation: CATSGKGDTGELFF. The chain couples TRBV10-3 to TRBJ2-2; D perhaps matches TRBD1 (6 bases). Germline values: CDR1 ENHRY, CDR2 SYGVKD. The CDR3 consists of 14 residues. V shed 10 bases and J shed 3 bases, with 15 bases lying between them.

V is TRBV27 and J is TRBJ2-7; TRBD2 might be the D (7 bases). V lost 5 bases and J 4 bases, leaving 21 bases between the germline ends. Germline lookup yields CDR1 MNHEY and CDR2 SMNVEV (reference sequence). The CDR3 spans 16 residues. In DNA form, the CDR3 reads TGTGCCAGCAGTACCCAAGGGGGGGCTAACGGGTACGAGCAGTACTTC. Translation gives CASSTQGGANGYEQYF.

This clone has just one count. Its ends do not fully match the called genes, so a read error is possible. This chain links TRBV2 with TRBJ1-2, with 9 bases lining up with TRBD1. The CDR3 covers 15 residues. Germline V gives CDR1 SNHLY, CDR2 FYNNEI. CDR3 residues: CASSHRDRANYGYTF. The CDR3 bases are TGTGCCAGCAGTCACCGGGACAGGGCTAATTATGGCTACACCTTC.

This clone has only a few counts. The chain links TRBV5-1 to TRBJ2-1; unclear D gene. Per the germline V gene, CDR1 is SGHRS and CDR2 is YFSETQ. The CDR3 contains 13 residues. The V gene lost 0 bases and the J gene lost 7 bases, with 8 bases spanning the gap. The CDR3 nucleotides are TGCGCCAGCAGCTTGGGACTCAAGAATGAGCAGTTCTTC. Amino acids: CASSLGLKNEQFF.

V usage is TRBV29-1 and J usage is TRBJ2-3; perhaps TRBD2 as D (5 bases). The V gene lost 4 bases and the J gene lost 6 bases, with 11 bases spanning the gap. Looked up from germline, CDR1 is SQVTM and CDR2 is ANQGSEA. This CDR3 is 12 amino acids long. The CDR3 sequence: CSVGVLGDTQYF. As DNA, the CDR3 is TGCAGCGTTGGGGTACTAGGGGATACGCAGTATTTT.

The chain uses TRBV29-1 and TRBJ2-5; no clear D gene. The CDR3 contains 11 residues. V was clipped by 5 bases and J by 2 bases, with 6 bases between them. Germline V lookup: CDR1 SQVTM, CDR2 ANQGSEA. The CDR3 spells CSVQQQETQYF. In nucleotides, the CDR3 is TGCAGCGTTCAACAGCAAGAGACCCAGTACTTC.

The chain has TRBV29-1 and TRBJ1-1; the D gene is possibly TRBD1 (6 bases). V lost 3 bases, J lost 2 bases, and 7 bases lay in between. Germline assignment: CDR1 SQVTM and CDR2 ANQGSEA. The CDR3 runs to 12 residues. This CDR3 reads CSVEDSNTEAFF. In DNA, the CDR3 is TGCAGCGTTGAGGACAGTAACACTGAAGCTTTCTTT.

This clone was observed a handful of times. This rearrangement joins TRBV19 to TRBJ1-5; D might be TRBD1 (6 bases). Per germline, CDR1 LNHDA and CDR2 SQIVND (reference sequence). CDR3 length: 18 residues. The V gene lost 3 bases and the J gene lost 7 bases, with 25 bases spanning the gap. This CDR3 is CASSIRGGRGRGSQPQHF. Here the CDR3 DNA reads TGTGCCAGTAGTATTCGTGGAGGCAGGGGCCGAGGTTCGCAGCCCCAGCATTTT.